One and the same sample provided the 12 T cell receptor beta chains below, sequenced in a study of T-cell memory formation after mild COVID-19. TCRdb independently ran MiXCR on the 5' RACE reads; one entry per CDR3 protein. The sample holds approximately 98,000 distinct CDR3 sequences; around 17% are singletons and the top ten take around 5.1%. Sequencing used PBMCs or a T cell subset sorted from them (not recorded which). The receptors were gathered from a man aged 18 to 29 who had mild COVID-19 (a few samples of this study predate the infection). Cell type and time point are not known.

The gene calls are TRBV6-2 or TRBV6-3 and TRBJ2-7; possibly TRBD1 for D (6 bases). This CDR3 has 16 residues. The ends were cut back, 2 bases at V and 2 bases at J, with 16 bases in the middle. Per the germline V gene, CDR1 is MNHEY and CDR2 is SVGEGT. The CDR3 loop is CASSYRPGQYPYEQYV. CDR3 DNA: TGTGCCAGCAGTTACCGTCCGGGACAATACCCCTACGAGCAGTACGTC.

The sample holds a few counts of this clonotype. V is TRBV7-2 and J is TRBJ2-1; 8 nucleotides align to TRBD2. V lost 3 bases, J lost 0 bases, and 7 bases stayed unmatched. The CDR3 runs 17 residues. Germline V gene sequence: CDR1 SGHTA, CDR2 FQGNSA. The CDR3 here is CASSLGPGTSSYNEQFF. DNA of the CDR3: TGTGCCAGCAGCTTGGGACCCGGGACTAGCTCCTACAATGAGCAGTTCTTC.

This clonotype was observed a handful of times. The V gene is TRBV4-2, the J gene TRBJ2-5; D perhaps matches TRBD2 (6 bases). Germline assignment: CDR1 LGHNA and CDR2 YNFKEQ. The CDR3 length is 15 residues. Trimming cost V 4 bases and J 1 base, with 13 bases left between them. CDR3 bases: TGTGCCAGCAGCCCCGGGGACTCCACCCAAGAGACCCAGTACTTC. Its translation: CASSPGDSTQETQYF.

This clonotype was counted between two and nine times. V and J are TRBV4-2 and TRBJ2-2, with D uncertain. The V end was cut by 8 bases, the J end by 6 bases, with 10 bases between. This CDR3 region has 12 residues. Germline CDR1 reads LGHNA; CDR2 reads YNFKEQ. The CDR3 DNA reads TGTGCCAGCGCGATAGGTCCCGGGGAGCTGTTTTTT. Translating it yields CASAIGPGELFF.

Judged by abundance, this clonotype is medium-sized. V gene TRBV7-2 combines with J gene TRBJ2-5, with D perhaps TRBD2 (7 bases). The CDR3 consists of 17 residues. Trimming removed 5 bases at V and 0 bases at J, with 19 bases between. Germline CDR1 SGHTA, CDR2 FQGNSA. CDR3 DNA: TGTGCCAGCAGCCCGCGCGGGGGAGGGGGGTACCAAGAGACCCAGTACTTC. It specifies CASSPRGGGGYQETQYF. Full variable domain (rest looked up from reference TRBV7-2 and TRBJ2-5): GAGVSQSPSNKVTEKGKDVELRCDPISGHTALYWYRQSLGQGLEFLIYFQGNSAPDKSGLPSDRFSAERTGGSVSTLTIQRTQQEDSAVYLCASSPRGGGGYQETQYFGPGTRLLVL.

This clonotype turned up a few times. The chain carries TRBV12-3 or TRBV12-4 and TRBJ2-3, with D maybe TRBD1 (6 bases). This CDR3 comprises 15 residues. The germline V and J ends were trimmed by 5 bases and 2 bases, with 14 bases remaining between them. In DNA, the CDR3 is TGTGCCAGCAGTAGCCGGGACACTTACACAGATACGCAGTATTTT. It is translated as CASSSRDTYTDTQYF.

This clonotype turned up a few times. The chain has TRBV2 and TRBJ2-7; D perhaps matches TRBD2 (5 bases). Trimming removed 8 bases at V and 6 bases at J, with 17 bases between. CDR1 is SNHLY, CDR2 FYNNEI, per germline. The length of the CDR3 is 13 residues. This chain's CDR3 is CASSIQLDLEQYV. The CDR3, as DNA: TGTGCCAGCTCGATTCAACTAGATCTCGAGCAGTACGTC.

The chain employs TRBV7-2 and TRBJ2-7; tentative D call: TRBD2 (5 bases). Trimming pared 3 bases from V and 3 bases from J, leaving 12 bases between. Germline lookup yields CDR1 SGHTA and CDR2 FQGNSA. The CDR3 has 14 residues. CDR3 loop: CASSFPGGGYEQYF. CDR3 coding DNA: TGTGCCAGCAGCTTCCCAGGTGGAGGCTACGAGCAGTACTTC.

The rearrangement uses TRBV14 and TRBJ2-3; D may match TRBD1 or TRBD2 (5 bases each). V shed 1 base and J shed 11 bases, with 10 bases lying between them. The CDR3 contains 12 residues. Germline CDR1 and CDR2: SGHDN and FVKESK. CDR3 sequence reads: CASSQGGGRQYF. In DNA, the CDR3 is TGTGCCAGCAGCCAAGGTGGGGGAAGGCAGTATTTT. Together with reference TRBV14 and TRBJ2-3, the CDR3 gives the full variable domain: EAGVTQFPSHSVIEKGQTVTLRCDPISGHDNLYWYRRVMGKEIKFLLHFVKESKQDESGMPNNRFLAERTGGTYSTLKVQPAELEDSGVYFCASSQGGGRQYFGPGTRLTVL.

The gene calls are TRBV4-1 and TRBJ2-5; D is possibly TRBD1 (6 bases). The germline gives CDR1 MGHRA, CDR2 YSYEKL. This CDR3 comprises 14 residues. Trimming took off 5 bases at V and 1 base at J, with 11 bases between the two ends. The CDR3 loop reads CASSGRTAQETQYF. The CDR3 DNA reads TGCGCCAGCAGCGGCCGGACAGCCCAAGAGACCCAGTACTTC.

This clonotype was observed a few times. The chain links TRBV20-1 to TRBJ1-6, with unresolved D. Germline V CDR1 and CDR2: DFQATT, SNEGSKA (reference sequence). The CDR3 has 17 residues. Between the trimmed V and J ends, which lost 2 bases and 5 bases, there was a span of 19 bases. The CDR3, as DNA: TGCAGTGCTAGATTAGCGGGAGCTTTATACGATAATTCACCCCTCCACTTT. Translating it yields CSARLAGALYDNSPLHF.

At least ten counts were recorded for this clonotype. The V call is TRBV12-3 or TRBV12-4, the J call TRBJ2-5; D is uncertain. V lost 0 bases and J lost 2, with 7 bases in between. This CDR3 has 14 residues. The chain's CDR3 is CASSLAAAQETQYF. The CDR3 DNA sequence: TGTGCCAGCAGTTTAGCGGCAGCTCAAGAGACCCAGTACTTC.